These 20 T cell receptor beta chains originate from one sample sequenced in a study of cytomegalovirus exposure and HLA in healthy donors. 13 Jbeta primers and 60 Vbeta primers were used for the PCR. Assay used: immunoSEQ multiplex PCR; TCRdb lists only in-frame clones, some missing. The sample gives approximately 170,000 clones, about four fifths of which show up once; 7.4% is in the top ten. The sample was PBMCs. These receptors originate from a male donor in good health and CMV-seropositive.

The gene calls are TRBV5-1 and TRBJ1-2; 8 bases map to TRBD1. The CDR3 has 14 amino acids. In germline, CDR1 is SGHRS, CDR2 YFSETQ. V shed 0 bases and J 6 bases; nucleotides not matched to a gene: 4. The CDR3 loop is CASSLVQGADGYTF. CDR3 DNA: TGCGCCAGCAGCTTGGTCCAGGGGGCGGATGGCTACACCTTC.

The rearrangement uses TRBV6-5 and TRBJ1-3; 9 bases agree with TRBD1. This CDR3 contains 14 residues. Looked up from germline, CDR1 is MNHEY and CDR2 is SVGAGI. V lost 7 bases, J lost 5 bases, and 6 bases stayed unmatched. CDR3 amino acids: CASIGGQGRNTIYF. The DNA of the CDR3 is TGTGCCAGCATAGGGGGACAGGGCCGAAACACCATATATTTT.

The rearrangement links TRBV30 to TRBJ1-5; D possibly corresponds to TRBD1 (6 bases). With 4 bases removed from V and 6 bases from J, the gap between germline ends came to 19 bases. CDR3 length equals 15 residues. Germline CDR1 GTSNPN, CDR2 SVGIG (reference sequence). The CDR3 loop is CAWTPSPGVGQPQHF. CDR3 coding DNA: TGTGCCTGGACCCCCTCCCCAGGGGTCGGTCAGCCCCAGCATTTT.

This chain uses TRBV7-3 with TRBJ2-7; D unclear. V lost 2 bases and J 0 bases, leaving 11 bases between the germline ends. Germline V gene data show CDR1 as SGHTA and CDR2 as FQGTGA. This CDR3 contains 15 residues. This CDR3 reads CASSLDPRVSYEQYF. The DNA for the CDR3 is TGTGCCAGCAGCTTAGACCCCCGGGTCTCCTACGAGCAGTACTTC.

This rearrangement joins TRBV27 to TRBJ1-5; TRBD1 matches 7 bases. The CDR3 sequence is 15 residues long. V gave up 6 bases and J gave up 2 bases; unmatched junction bases: 7. Per the germline V gene, CDR1 is MNHEY and CDR2 is SMNVEV (reference sequence). The CDR3 region has the DNA TGTGCCAGCAGCCCCACCGGGACAGGCAATCAGCCCCAGCATTTT. Residues: CASSPTGTGNQPQHF.

The chain recombines TRBV7-9 with TRBJ2-5; TRBD2 aligns across 10 bases. V lost 1 base and J lost 4; bases outside the gene matches: 6. The CDR3 sequence is 16 residues long. CDR1 is SEHNR, CDR2 FQNEAQ, per germline (reference sequence). CDR3 nucleotide sequence: TGTGCCAGCAGCTTAGGCTCTAGCGGGGGTATAGAGACCCAGTACTTC. Its translation is CASSLGSSGGIETQYF.

The chain combines TRBV13 with TRBJ1-1; D is possibly TRBD1 (5 bases). Germline values: CDR1 PRHDT, CDR2 FYEKMQ (reference sequence). Trimming took off 4 bases at V and 1 base at J, with 10 bases between the two ends. The CDR3 consists of 14 residues. The CDR3: CASSSPTGNTEAFF. CDR3 DNA: TGTGCCAGCAGCTCCCCCACAGGGAACACTGAAGCTTTCTTT.

The gene calls are TRBV7-2 and TRBJ1-2; no firm D call. Trimming removed 5 bases at V and 8 bases at J, with 15 bases between. There are 13 residues in the CDR3. The germline V gene encodes CDR1 SGHTA and CDR2 FQGNSA. The CDR3 loop reads CASSLGSFGGYTF. In DNA, the CDR3 is TGTGCCAGCAGCCTCGGGAGTTTCGGGGGCTACACCTTC.

V and J are TRBV6-6 and TRBJ2-7, with 12 bases aligning to TRBD2. The CDR3 has 15 residues. V shed 6 bases and J 2 bases; nucleotides not matched to a gene: 5. CDR1 and CDR2 from the germline V gene are MNHNY and SVGAGI (reference sequence). The CDR3 loop reads CASRPTSGGPYEQYF. The DNA for the CDR3 is TGTGCCAGCAGACCTACTAGCGGGGGGCCCTACGAGCAGTACTTC.

The chain uses TRBV7-9 and TRBJ1-2, with 8 positions matching TRBD1. This CDR3 comprises 15 residues. V shed 2 bases, J shed 5 bases, and the junction held 7 bases outside the gene matches. The germline V gene encodes CDR1 SEHNR and CDR2 FQNEAQ (reference sequence). The CDR3 sequence: CASSLTDRGPYGYTF. CDR3 DNA sequence: TGTGCCAGCAGCTTAACTGACAGGGGACCTTATGGCTACACCTTC.

J is TRBJ2-7 and V is TRBV30; D gene unclear. CDR3 length: 13 amino acids. V was shortened by 0 bases and J by 5 bases, with 11 bases between the two germline ends. The germline gives CDR1 GTSNPN, CDR2 SVGIG (reference sequence). As DNA, the CDR3 is TGTGCCTGGAGTGTACGGTACAGCCACGAGCAGTACTTC. Translating gives CAWSVRYSHEQYF.

The CDR3 DNA sequence: TGTGCCAGCAGCCGCGGGACCGAGGAAATGAACACTGAAGCTTTCTTT. This translates into CASSRGTEEMNTEAFF. This chain connects TRBV7-6 to TRBJ1-1, with D possibly matching TRBD1 (5 bases). Germline V CDR1 and CDR2: SGHVS, FNYEAQ. V shed 5 bases and J shed 0 bases, with 16 bases lying between them. The CDR3 runs 16 residues.

This chain connects TRBV5-6 to TRBJ2-3, with D possibly TRBD2 on 5 matching bases. CDR1 SGHDT and CDR2 YYEEEE come from the germline V gene. This CDR3 comprises 15 residues. Trimming left V 0 bases short and J 5 bases short, with 13 bases between. The CDR3 coding sequence is TGTGCCAGCAGCTTGGTAGGGCTAGCAATAGATACGCAGTATTTT. Translation gives CASSLVGLAIDTQYF.

V usage is TRBV18 and J usage is TRBJ2-1; 7 bases are a match to TRBD1. The CDR3 is 14 residues long. The junction had 3 bases not matched to a gene; V was cut back by 3 bases and J by 4 bases. CDR1 KGHSH and CDR2 LQKENI come from the germline V gene. The CDR3 loop reads CASSPGQAYNEQFF. The CDR3 DNA reads TGTGCCAGCTCACCTGGACAGGCTTACAATGAGCAGTTCTTC.

This clone was counted once. In the same sample, other DNA sequences code for this CDR3. This sequence joins TRBV5-4 and TRBJ2-3; D remains unclear. The CDR3 has 13 amino acids. The V gene lost 0 bases and the J gene lost 1 base, with 3 bases spanning the gap. From germline, CDR1 is SGHNT and CDR2 YYREEE (reference sequence). The CDR3 nucleotides are TGTGCCAGCAGCTTGGGAGGCACAGATACGCAGTATTTT. This sequence encodes CASSLGGTDTQYF.

The chain's CDR3 is CASSVSTGTGGRDEQYF. The CDR3 bases are TGTGCCAGCAGCGTATCAACCGGGACAGGGGGCCGGGACGAGCAGTACTTC. The V and J genes are TRBV9 and TRBJ2-7, with 12 bases aligning to TRBD1. The germline V gene encodes CDR1 SGDLS and CDR2 YYNGEE. The ends lost 1 base at V and 5 bases at J; junction bases unmatched: 10. There are 17 residues in the CDR3.

This chain connects TRBV15 to TRBJ1-2; 8 nucleotides match TRBD1. Losses at the gene ends were 8 bases for V and 4 bases for J; bases not matched to a gene: 3. The CDR3 covers 12 residues. The germline gives CDR1 LNHNV, CDR2 YYDKDF (reference sequence). CDR3 protein: CATSDRAYGYTF. CDR3 coding DNA: TGTGCCACCTCGGACAGGGCCTATGGCTACACCTTC.

V gene TRBV11-3 combines with J gene TRBJ2-1, with 7 positions matching TRBD2. V lost 0 bases, J lost 13 bases, and 6 bases stayed unmatched. The V gene's germline CDR1 is SGHNT and CDR2 YENEEA. The length of the CDR3 is 13 residues. CDR3 in amino acids: CASSLDPPSGQFF. The CDR3 coding sequence is TGTGCCAGCAGCTTAGATCCTCCTAGCGGACAGTTCTTC.

The rearrangement joins TRBV5-8 to TRBJ1-2, with 9 bases that match TRBD1. The length of the CDR3 is 13 residues. The germline gives CDR1 SGHTS, CDR2 YDEGEE. Losses at the gene ends were 2 bases for V and 7 bases for J; bases not matched to a gene: 3. CDR3 residues: CASSFTGGLGYTF. As DNA, the CDR3 is TGTGCCAGCAGCTTCACAGGGGGCCTTGGCTACACCTTC.

The V call is TRBV4-3, the J call TRBJ2-1; TRBD1 matches 7 bases. Germline V gene data show CDR1 as LGHNA and CDR2 as YSLEER. There are 14 residues in the CDR3. The junction had 7 bases not matched to a gene; V was cut back by 3 bases and J by 8 bases. The CDR3 DNA reads as TGCGCCAGCAGCCATTTCGACAGGGTCTATGAGCAGTTCTTC. Translation: CASSHFDRVYEQFF.